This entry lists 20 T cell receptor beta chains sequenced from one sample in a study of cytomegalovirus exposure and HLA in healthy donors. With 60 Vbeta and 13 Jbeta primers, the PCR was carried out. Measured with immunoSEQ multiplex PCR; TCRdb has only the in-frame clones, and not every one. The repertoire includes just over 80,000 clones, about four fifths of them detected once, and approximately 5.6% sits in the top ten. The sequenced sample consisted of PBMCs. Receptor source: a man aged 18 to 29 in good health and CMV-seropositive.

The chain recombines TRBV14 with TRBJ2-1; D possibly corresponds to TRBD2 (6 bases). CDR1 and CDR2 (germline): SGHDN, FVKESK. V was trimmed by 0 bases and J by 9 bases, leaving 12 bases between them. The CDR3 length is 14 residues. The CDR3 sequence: CASSQDLREFEQFF. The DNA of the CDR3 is TGTGCCAGCAGCCAAGACTTACGGGAGTTTGAGCAGTTCTTC.

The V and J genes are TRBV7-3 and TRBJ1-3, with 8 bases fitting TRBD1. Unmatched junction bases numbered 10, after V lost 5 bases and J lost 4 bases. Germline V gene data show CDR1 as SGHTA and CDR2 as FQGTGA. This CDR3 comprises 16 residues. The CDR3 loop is CASSRYNRGSGNTIYF. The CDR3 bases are TGTGCCAGCAGCCGATATAACAGGGGGTCCGGAAACACCATATATTTT. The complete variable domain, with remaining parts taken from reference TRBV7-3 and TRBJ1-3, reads GAGVSQTPSNKVTEKGKYVELRCDPISGHTALYWYRQSLGQGPEFLIYFQGTGAADDSGLPNDRFFAVRPEGSVSTLKIQRTERGDSAVYLCASSRYNRGSGNTIYFGEGSWLTVV.

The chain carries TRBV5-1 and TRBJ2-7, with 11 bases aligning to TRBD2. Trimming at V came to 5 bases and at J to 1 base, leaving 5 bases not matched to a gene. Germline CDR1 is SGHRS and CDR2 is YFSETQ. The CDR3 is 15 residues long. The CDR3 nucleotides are TGCGCCAGCAGACCCGGGACTAGCGGTTCCTACGAGCAGTACTTC. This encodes CASRPGTSGSYEQYF.

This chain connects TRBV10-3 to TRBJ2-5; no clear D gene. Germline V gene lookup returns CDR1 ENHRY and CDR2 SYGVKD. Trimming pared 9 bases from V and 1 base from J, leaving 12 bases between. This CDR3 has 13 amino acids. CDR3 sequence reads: CAIADGSQETQYF. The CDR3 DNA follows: TGTGCCATTGCAGACGGGTCCCAAGAGACCCAGTACTTC.

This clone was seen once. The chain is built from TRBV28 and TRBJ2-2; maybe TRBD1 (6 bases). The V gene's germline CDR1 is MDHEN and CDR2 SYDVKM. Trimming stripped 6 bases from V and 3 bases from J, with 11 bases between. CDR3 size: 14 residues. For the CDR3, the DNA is TGTGCCAGCAGCTTTACAGGGTACACCGGGGAGCTGTTTTTT. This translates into CASSFTGYTGELFF.

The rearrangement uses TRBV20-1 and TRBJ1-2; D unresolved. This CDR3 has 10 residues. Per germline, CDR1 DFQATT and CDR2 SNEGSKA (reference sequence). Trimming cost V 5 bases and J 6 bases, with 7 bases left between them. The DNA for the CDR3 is TGCAGTGCTCACTTTAATGGCTACACCTTC. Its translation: CSAHFNGYTF.

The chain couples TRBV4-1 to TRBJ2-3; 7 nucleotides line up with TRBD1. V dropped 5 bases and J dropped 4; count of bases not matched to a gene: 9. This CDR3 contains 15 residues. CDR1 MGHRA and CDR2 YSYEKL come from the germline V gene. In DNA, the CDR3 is TGCGCCAGCAGCACGGGACAGTCTTCTCCAGATACGCAGTATTTT. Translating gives CASSTGQSSPDTQYF.

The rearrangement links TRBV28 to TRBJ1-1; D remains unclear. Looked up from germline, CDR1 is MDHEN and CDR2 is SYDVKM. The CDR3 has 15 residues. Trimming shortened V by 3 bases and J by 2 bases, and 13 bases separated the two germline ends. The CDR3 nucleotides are TGTGCCAGCAGTTTGACACGGATTACCAACACTGAAGCTTTCTTT. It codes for CASSLTRITNTEAFF.

CDR3 nucleotide sequence: TGTGCCAGCAGTGAAAGGGGGCTCGACACCGGGGAGCTGTTTTTT. Amino acids: CASSERGLDTGELFF. This chain joins TRBV6-1 and TRBJ2-2; 7 bases are shared with TRBD1. The CDR3 contains 15 residues. V was clipped by 2 bases and J by 3 bases; unmatched bases: 3. In germline, CDR1 is MNHNS, CDR2 SASEGT.

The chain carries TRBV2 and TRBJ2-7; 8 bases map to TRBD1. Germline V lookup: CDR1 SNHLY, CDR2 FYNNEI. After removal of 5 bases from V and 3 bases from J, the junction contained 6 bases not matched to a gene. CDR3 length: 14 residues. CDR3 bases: TGTGCCAGCAGTTGGCAGGGGGCTTACTACGAGCAGTACTTC. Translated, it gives CASSWQGAYYEQYF.

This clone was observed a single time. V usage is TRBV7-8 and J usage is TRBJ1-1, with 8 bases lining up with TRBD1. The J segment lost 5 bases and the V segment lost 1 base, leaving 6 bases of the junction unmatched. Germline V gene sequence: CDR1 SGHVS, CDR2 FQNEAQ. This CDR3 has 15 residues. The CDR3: CASSLVDRGRTEAFF. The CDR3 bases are TGTGCCAGCAGCTTAGTTGACAGGGGAAGAACTGAAGCTTTCTTT.

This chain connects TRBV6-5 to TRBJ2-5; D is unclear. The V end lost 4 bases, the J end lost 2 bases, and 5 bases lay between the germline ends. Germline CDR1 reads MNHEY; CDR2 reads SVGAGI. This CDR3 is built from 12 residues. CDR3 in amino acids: CASSSQQETQYF. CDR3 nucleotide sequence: TGTGCCAGCAGTTCACAGCAAGAGACCCAGTACTTC.

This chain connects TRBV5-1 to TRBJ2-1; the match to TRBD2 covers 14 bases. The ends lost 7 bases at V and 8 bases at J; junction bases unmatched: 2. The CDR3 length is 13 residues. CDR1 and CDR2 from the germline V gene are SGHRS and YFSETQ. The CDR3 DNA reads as TGCGCCAGCCGACTAGCGGGAGGGTATGAGCAGTTCTTC. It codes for CASRLAGGYEQFF.

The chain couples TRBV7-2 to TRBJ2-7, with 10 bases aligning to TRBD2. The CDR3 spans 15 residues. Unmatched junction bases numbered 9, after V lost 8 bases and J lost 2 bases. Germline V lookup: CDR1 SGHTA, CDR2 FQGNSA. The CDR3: CASGTSARVPYEQYF. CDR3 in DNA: TGTGCCAGCGGGACTAGCGCTAGGGTACCCTACGAGCAGTACTTC.

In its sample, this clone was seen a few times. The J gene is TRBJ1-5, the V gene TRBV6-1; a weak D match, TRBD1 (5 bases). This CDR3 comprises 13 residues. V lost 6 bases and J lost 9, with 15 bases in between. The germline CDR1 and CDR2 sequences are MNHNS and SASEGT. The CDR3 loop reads CASRADSLWPQHF. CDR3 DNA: TGTGCCAGCAGGGCCGACAGTTTGTGGCCCCAGCATTTT.

CDR3 in amino acids: CASRSGGTGNTIYF. The CDR3 DNA reads TGTGCCAGCAGGTCCGGAGGGACGGGAAACACCATATATTTT. V gene TRBV28 combines with J gene TRBJ1-3; D is possibly TRBD1 (5 bases). Trimming left V 6 bases short and J 4 bases short, with 13 bases between. The CDR3 runs 14 residues. Germline V gene lookup returns CDR1 MDHEN and CDR2 SYDVKM.

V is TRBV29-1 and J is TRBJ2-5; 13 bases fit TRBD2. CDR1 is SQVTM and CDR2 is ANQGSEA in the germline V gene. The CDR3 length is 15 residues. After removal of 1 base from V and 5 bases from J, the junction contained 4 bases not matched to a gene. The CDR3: CSVEGTSGSGETQYF. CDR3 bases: TGCAGCGTTGAAGGGACTAGCGGGAGTGGGGAGACCCAGTACTTC.

The CDR3 region is CASSWSGPSYEQYF. CDR3 nucleotides: TGTGCCAGCAGTTGGTCAGGCCCTTCCTACGAGCAGTACTTC. The chain couples TRBV27 to TRBJ2-7; D gene uncertain. The germline V and J ends were trimmed by 4 bases and 1 base, with 11 bases remaining between them. Germline loops: CDR1 MNHEY, CDR2 SMNVEV (reference sequence). The CDR3 sequence is 14 residues long.

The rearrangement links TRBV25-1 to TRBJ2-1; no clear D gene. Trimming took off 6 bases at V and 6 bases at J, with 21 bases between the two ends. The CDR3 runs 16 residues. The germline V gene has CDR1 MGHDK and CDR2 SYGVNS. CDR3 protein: CASRPALGGTGNEQFF. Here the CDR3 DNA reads TGTGCCAGCAGGCCCGCCCTCGGCGGTACCGGCAATGAGCAGTTCTTC.

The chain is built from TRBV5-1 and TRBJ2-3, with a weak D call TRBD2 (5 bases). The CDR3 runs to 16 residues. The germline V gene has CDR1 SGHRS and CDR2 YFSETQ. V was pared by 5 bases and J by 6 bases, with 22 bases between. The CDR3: CASSKERRARLDTQYF. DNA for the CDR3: TGCGCCAGCAGTAAAGAACGGCGGGCCCGGTTGGATACGCAGTATTTT.